Following are 8 T cell receptor beta chains from one sample sequenced in a study of T cell responses to AZD1222 COVID-19 vaccine (TCRdb year 2021). Libraries were prepared through the immunoSEQ multiplex PCR assay. In its TCRdb copy, this immuneACCESS table keeps in-frame sequences only and misses some clones. Where compared with another copy, unresolved V genes explain less than half of these, and the others have no known cause. This sample comprises about 76,000 clones, about three quarters of them detected only once. 27% of the sample is in the top ten clones. The label giving this sample's time point can be read as: about 28 days (+/-7) after the second vaccine dose. What the treatment or condition label conveys for this sample: meningococcal conjugate vaccine given as trial control. This sample comprised peripheral blood, obtained 28 days after the second dose of the MenACWY control vaccine. Receptor source: an adult who received the MenACWY meningococcal vaccine as a control.

In DNA form, the CDR3 reads TGTGCCAGCTCGTTGGGCGATAACACTGAAGCTTTCTTT. Translation gives CASSLGDNTEAFF. The chain joins TRBV18 to TRBJ1-1, with unresolved D. CDR1 and CDR2 from the germline V gene are KGHSH and LQKENI. The CDR3 length is 13 residues. V gave up 6 bases and J gave up 2 bases, with 10 bases separating them.

This sequence joins TRBV5-5 and TRBJ1-2, with TRBD1 matching 7 bases. Germline CDR1 is SGHKS and CDR2 is YYEKEE (reference sequence). CDR3 length: 14 residues. After removal of 0 bases from V and 1 base from J, the junction contained 0 bases not matched to a gene. The CDR3 nucleotides are TGTGCCAGCAGCTTGGACAGGGGTAACTATGGCTACACCTTC. This codes for CASSLDRGNYGYTF.

The gene calls are TRBV25-1 and TRBJ2-5, with a tentative D call TRBD1 (5 bases). V was trimmed by 8 bases and J by 2 bases, leaving 18 bases between them. The germline gives CDR1 MGHDK, CDR2 SYGVNS. CDR3 length: 15 amino acids. The DNA of the CDR3 is TGTGCCAGCCGACCAGCCCTGGGGCCACAAGAGACCCAGTACTTC. This translates into CASRPALGPQETQYF.

V and J are TRBV2 and TRBJ2-3; D is undetermined. Germline V gives CDR1 SNHLY, CDR2 FYNNEI. Trimming left V 3 bases short and J 3 bases short, with 4 bases between. The CDR3 runs to 12 residues. Here the CDR3 DNA reads TGTGCCAGCAGTGAGGGGACAGATACGCAGTATTTT. Its protein is CASSEGTDTQYF.

This clone has just a few counts. V usage is TRBV18 and J usage is TRBJ2-3; D is ambiguous. The ends were cut back, 6 bases at V and 5 bases at J, with 9 bases in the middle. CDR1 KGHSH and CDR2 LQKENI come from the germline V gene. There are 12 residues in the CDR3. The DNA for the CDR3 is TGTGCCAGCTCCCCTTACGAAGATACGCAGTATTTT. Protein: CASSPYEDTQYF.

The V and J genes are TRBV4-3 and TRBJ2-3; D gene ambiguous. Trimming removed 0 bases at V and 6 bases at J, with 13 bases between. Germline V gives CDR1 LGHNA, CDR2 YSLEER. The CDR3 contains 15 residues. This CDR3 reads CASSQDPLTSDTQYF. The CDR3 DNA reads as TGCGCCAGCAGCCAAGATCCCCTCACTTCGGATACGCAGTATTTT.

This clone was detected a few times. The chain employs TRBV11-2 and TRBJ2-1, with TRBD2 as a possible D gene (5 bases). Germline V gives CDR1 SGHAT, CDR2 FQNNGV. V shed 1 base and J shed 7 bases, with 23 bases lying between them. The CDR3 length is 18 residues. The CDR3 coding sequence is TGTGCCAGCAGCTTAGGATCACGGAGGAGCCGGATTAATAATGAGCAGTTCTTC. Encoded protein: CASSLGSRRSRINNEQFF.

The V and J genes are TRBV6-4 and TRBJ2-1; D unresolved. V was shortened by 6 bases and J by 15 bases, with 12 bases between the two germline ends. This CDR3 is built from 10 residues. Germline CDR1 MRHNA, CDR2 SNTAGT. CDR3 in amino acids: CASSPKSVFF. The CDR3 DNA sequence: TGTGCCAGCAGCCCTAAGTCGGTGTTCTTC.